What follows are 10 T cell receptor beta chains derived from one specimen sequenced in a study of T cells after yellow fever vaccination. Via MiXCR, TCRdb re-called the 5' RACE reads, giving one row per CDR3 protein. The sample consists of around 310,000 distinct CDR3 sequences, 8.5% to 10% of them appearing once. Material: PBMCs, obtained on the day of the first yellow fever vaccination. These receptors were obtained from a young man who received the YFV17D yellow fever vaccine.

The rearrangement joins TRBV7-9 to TRBJ1-1; 7 nucleotides line up with TRBD1. Germline CDR1 and CDR2: SEHNR and FQNEAQ (reference sequence). Germline trimming cut 5 bases from V and 4 bases from J; bases unmatched to any gene: 4. The CDR3 extends over 13 amino acids. DNA of the CDR3: TGTGCCAGCAGCCCAGACAGGGTCACTGAAGCTTTCTTT. It translates to CASSPDRVTEAFF.

The J gene is TRBJ2-1, the V gene TRBV5-1; D remains unclear. CDR3 length equals 15 residues. V was clipped by 6 bases and J by 0 bases, with 13 bases between them. Germline V gene sequence: CDR1 SGHRS, CDR2 YFSETQ. The CDR3 loop reads CASTSTQSSYNEQFF. The CDR3 DNA reads TGCGCCAGCACCTCGACACAGAGCTCCTACAATGAGCAGTTCTTC. The whole variable domain, filled in from reference TRBV5-1 and TRBJ2-1, reads KAGVTQTPRYLIKTRGQQVTLSCSPISGHRSVSWYQQTPGQGLQFLFEYFSETQRNKGNFPGRFSGRQFSNSRSEMNVSTLELGDSALYLCASTSTQSSYNEQFFGPGTRLTVL.

This clonotype was counted only a few times. This chain connects TRBV29-1 to TRBJ2-2; D remains unclear. CDR1 is SQVTM, CDR2 ANQGSEA, per germline. The CDR3 is made up of 11 amino acids. The V gene lost 2 bases and the J gene lost 7 bases, with 5 bases spanning the gap. In DNA, the CDR3 is TGCAGCGTTGAAAGGAGCGGGGAGCTGTTTTTT. Protein sequence: CSVERSGELFF.

This clonotype turned up a few times. The CDR3 DNA reads as TGCGCCAGCAGCGTTACTAGCGGAGTAGCCTACAATGAGCAGTTCTTC. Translated: CASSVTSGVAYNEQFF. The chain recombines TRBV5-1 with TRBJ2-1; 8 nucleotides agree with TRBD2. Trimming removed 4 bases from V and 2 bases from J; junction bases left unmatched: 8. Germline CDR1 SGHRS, CDR2 YFSETQ. CDR3 length equals 16 residues.

There are a few counts of this clonotype. This chain links TRBV5-1 with TRBJ1-1; D is unresolved. The CDR3 has 15 residues. Trimming took 0 bases from V and 3 from J, leaving 12 bases between them. Germline V gives CDR1 SGHRS, CDR2 YFSETQ. DNA for the CDR3: TGCGCCAGCAGCTTGGACGGGCGGCAATACACTGAAGCTTTCTTT. It specifies CASSLDGRQYTEAFF.

The V call is TRBV29-1, the J call TRBJ2-2, with TRBD1 as a possible D gene (5 bases). Germline V gene lookup returns CDR1 SQVTM and CDR2 ANQGSEA. V was trimmed by 0 bases and J by 8 bases, leaving 10 bases between them. The CDR3 has 13 amino acids. DNA for the CDR3: TGCAGCGTTGAAGATGGGGCCGGGGGGGAGCTGTTTTTT. Translating gives CSVEDGAGGELFF.

This clonotype showed up just a few times. The CDR3 DNA reads TGCGCCAGCAGCCAGCTAGGGCTTTCGGGGGAGACCCAGTACTTC. Its translation: CASSQLGLSGETQYF. The chain couples TRBV4-1 to TRBJ2-5; D perhaps matches TRBD2 (5 bases). Deletions cut 3 bases from V and 5 bases from J, with 16 bases between. The CDR3 is 15 residues long. Germline-derived CDR1 and CDR2 are MGHRA and YSYEKL.

This clonotype turned up a few times. V is TRBV29-1 and J is TRBJ2-1, with a possible D match to TRBD2 (7 bases). Germline V gene lookup returns CDR1 SQVTM and CDR2 ANQGSEA. CDR3 length equals 19 residues. Trimming took off 8 bases at V and 7 bases at J, with 36 bases between the two ends. The CDR3 loop is CSRVLSRGGAERIGNEQFF. CDR3 bases: TGCAGCAGAGTCCTCTCTAGGGGGGGGGCTGAACGAATAGGGAATGAGCAGTTCTTC.

The V gene is TRBV3-1, the J gene TRBJ1-5, with a possible D match to TRBD1 (5 bases). This CDR3 has 13 residues. V was trimmed by 4 bases and J by 5 bases, leaving 9 bases between them. Per the germline V gene, CDR1 is LGHDT and CDR2 is YNNKEL (reference sequence). The DNA of the CDR3 is TGTGCCAGCAGCCCCGGGGCATATCAGCCCCAGCATTTT. Amino acids: CASSPGAYQPQHF. Variable domain in full (rest from reference TRBV3-1 and TRBJ1-5): DTAVSQTPKYLVTQMGNDKSIKCEQNLGHDTMYWYKQDSKKFLKIMFSYNNKELIINETVPNRFSPKSPDKAHLNLHINSLELGDSAVYFCASSPGAYQPQHFGDGTRLSIL.

This clonotype occurred a few times. The rearrangement joins TRBV20-1 to TRBJ2-1; perhaps TRBD1 as D (5 bases). V dropped 2 bases and J dropped 7 bases, with 6 bases sitting between them. The CDR3 loop spans 11 amino acids. Germline-derived CDR1 and CDR2 are DFQATT and SNEGSKA (reference sequence). The chain's CDR3 is CSARKGNEQFF. CDR3 nucleotide sequence: TGCAGTGCTAGAAAGGGGAATGAGCAGTTCTTC.